A single sample gave rise to the 12 T cell receptor beta chains below, sequenced in a study of OX40 agonist ivuxolimab in advanced cancers. Libraries were constructed by the immunoSEQ multiplex PCR assay. The table was pulled from immuneACCESS by TCRdb, which kept in-frame rearrangements only. Such tables lose some clones; where checked, under half of the loss comes from unresolved V genes, and the rest has no known cause. This sample has about 110,000 clones in its table, and around 93% of those were observed once. The ten largest clones add up to roughly 0.66% of the sample. The material was CD4+ or CD8+ T cells sorted from blood, obtained in a trial of the OX40 agonist ivuxolimab. These receptors all come from an adult with an advanced solid tumor such as melanoma, head and neck, liver or kidney cancer.

V usage is TRBV6-6 and J usage is TRBJ1-2; D is uncertain. This CDR3 has 16 amino acids. The germline V gene has CDR1 MNHNY and CDR2 SVGAGI (reference sequence). The V end lost 4 bases, the J end lost 1 base, and 16 bases lay between the germline ends. For the CDR3, the DNA is TGTGCCAGCAGTTCAACAGCGACGGGGTTTAACTATGGCTACACCTTC. Protein product: CASSSTATGFNYGYTF.

The chain carries TRBV9 and TRBJ2-5; 11 positions agree with TRBD2. CDR1 and CDR2 from the germline V gene are SGDLS and YYNGEE. V was pared by 0 bases and J by 0 bases, with 1 base of the junction left unmatched. The CDR3 contains 16 residues. CDR3 bases: TGTGCCAGCAGCGTAGAACTAGCGGGGGACCAAGAGACCCAGTACTTC. Protein product: CASSVELAGDQETQYF.

J is TRBJ1-5 and V is TRBV4-2; D ambiguous. The CDR3 length is 15 residues. Germline values: CDR1 LGHNA, CDR2 YNFKEQ. Trimming cost V 0 bases and J 0 bases, with 6 bases left between them. The chain's CDR3 is CASSQDPNSNQPQHF. CDR3 bases: TGTGCCAGCAGCCAAGATCCGAATAGCAATCAGCCCCAGCATTTT.

The chain has TRBV11-3 and TRBJ1-1, with a tentative D call TRBD1 (5 bases). Per the germline V gene, CDR1 is SGHNT and CDR2 is YENEEA. V lost 5 bases to trimming and J lost 5 bases, with 12 bases between them. The CDR3 covers 13 residues. The CDR3 DNA is TGTGCCAGCAGCCGGGGGTGGCTGACTGAAGCTTTCTTT. It yields the protein CASSRGWLTEAFF.

The chain combines TRBV18 with TRBJ1-1; 10 nucleotides align to TRBD1. CDR1 and CDR2 (germline): KGHSH, LQKENI. The CDR3 totals 16 residues. V dropped 2 bases and J dropped 5; count of bases not matched to a gene: 8. The CDR3 DNA reads TGTGCCAGCTCACCATATCGACAGGGGGCGCATACTGAAGCTTTCTTT. Its protein is CASSPYRQGAHTEAFF.

A note on this clone: The sample contains more than one DNA sequence encoding this CDR3. Here the CDR3 DNA reads TGTGCCTGGAGTGGTCGGCTAGTGACCCAAGAGACCCAGTACTTC. It codes for CAWSGRLVTQETQYF. The V call is TRBV30, the J call TRBJ2-5; D call uncertain. CDR1 is GTSNPN and CDR2 is SVGIG in the germline V gene (reference sequence). Trimming took off 1 base at V and 1 base at J, with 13 bases between the two ends. The CDR3 is 15 residues long.

V gene TRBV23-1 combines with J gene TRBJ2-1; D is possibly TRBD1 or TRBD2 (5 bases each). TRBV23-1 is an open reading frame, and its role is uncertain. This CDR3 spans 13 amino acids. Trimming cost V 6 bases and J 7 bases, with 13 bases left between them. This CDR3 reads CASRANWGNEQFF. Here the CDR3 DNA reads TGCGCCAGCAGGGCGAACTGGGGGAATGAGCAGTTCTTC.

V usage is TRBV5-4 and J usage is TRBJ1-4; a possible D gene is TRBD1 (6 bases). The V gene's germline CDR1 is SGHNT and CDR2 YYREEE (reference sequence). The CDR3 covers 14 residues. Trimming removed 1 base at V and 8 bases at J, with 12 bases between. CDR3 loop: CASSLRGAREKLFF. CDR3 bases: TGTGCCAGCAGCTTGCGGGGGGCAAGGGAAAAACTGTTTTTT.

The chain is built from TRBV7-8 and TRBJ1-5; no reliable D call. The germline gives CDR1 SGHVS, CDR2 FQNEAQ. The CDR3 has 16 amino acids. V lost 2 bases and J 5 bases, leaving 16 bases between the germline ends. CDR3: CASSLIGLVGDQPQHF. The CDR3 DNA is TGTGCCAGCAGCTTAATAGGGTTGGTGGGAGATCAGCCCCAGCATTTT.

V and J are TRBV19 and TRBJ1-1; no clear D gene. Trimming shortened V by 0 bases and J by 3 bases, and 5 bases separated the two germline ends. The CDR3 has 13 amino acids. Germline CDR1 LNHDA, CDR2 SQIVND (reference sequence). CDR3 in DNA: TGTGCCAGTAGTATAGATCGAGACACTGAAGCTTTCTTT. This codes for CASSIDRDTEAFF.

The chain employs TRBV6-6 and TRBJ1-2; D gene uncertain. CDR1 is MNHNY, CDR2 SVGAGI, per germline (reference sequence). Trimming shortened V by 8 bases and J by 0 bases, and 7 bases separated the two germline ends. The CDR3 extends over 12 amino acids. The CDR3 sequence: CASAAANYGYTF. In DNA form, the CDR3 reads TGTGCCAGCGCGGCAGCTAACTATGGCTACACCTTC.

The chain recombines TRBV7-6 with TRBJ2-5; D is ambiguous. In germline, CDR1 is SGHVS, CDR2 FNYEAQ. V was clipped by 2 bases and J by 1 base, with 14 bases between them. The CDR3 length is 16 residues. DNA of the CDR3: TGTGCCAGCAGCTTAATACCCGACTGGAGCCAAGAGACCCAGTACTTC. This translates into CASSLIPDWSQETQYF.